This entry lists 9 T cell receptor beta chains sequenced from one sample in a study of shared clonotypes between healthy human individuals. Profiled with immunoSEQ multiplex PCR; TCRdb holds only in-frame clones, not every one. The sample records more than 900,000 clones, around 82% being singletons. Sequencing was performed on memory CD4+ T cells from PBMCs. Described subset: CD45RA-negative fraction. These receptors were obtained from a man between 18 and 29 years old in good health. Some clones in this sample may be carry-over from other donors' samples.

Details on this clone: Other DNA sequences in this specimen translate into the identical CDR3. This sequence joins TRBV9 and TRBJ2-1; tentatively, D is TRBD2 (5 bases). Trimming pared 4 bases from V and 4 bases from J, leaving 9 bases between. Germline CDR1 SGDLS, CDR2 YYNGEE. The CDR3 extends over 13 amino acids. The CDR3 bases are TGTGCCAGCAGCCCGAGGGCATACAATGAGCAGTTCTTC. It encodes CASSPRAYNEQFF.

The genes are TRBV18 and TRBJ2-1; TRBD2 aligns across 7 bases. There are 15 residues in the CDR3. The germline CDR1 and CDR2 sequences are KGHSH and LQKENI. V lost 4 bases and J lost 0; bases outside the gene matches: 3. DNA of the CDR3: TGTGCCAGCTCACGGGGCGGGAGCTCCTACAATGAGCAGTTCTTC. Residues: CASSRGGSSYNEQFF.

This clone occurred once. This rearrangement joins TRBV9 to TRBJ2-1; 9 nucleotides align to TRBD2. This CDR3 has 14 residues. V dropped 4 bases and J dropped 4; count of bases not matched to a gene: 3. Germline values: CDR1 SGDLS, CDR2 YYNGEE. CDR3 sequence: CASSLAGSYNEQFF. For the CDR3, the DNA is TGTGCCAGCAGCCTAGCGGGATCGTACAATGAGCAGTTCTTC.

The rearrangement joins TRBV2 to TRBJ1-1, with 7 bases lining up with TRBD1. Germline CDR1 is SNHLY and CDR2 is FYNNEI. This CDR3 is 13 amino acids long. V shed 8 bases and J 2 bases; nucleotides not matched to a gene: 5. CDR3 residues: CASVRDSNTEAFF. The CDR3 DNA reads TGTGCCAGCGTGAGGGACAGCAACACTGAAGCTTTCTTT.

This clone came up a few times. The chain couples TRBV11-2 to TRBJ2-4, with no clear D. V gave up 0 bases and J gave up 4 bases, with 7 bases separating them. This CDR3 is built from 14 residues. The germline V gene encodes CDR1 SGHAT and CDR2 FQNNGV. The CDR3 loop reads CASSLEGGKNIQYF. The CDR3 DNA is TGTGCCAGCAGCTTAGAGGGCGGTAAAAACATTCAGTACTTC.

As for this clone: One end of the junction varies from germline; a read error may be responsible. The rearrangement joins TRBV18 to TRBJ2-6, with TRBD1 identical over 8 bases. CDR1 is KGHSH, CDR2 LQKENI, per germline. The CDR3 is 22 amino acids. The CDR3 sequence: CASSPRIRTGYGNVSGANVLTF. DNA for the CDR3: TGTGCCAGCTCGCCACGCATAAGGACAGGGTACGGAAACGTCTCTGGGGCCAACGTCCTGACTTTC.

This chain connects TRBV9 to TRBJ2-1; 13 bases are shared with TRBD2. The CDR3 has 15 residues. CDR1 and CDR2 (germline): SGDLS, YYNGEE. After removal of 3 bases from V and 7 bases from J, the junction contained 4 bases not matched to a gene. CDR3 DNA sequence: TGTGCCAGCAGCGGACTAGCGGGAGGTAATAATGAGCAGTTCTTC. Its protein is CASSGLAGGNNEQFF. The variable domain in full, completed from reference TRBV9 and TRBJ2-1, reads DSGVTQTPKHLITATGQRVTLRCSPRSGDLSVYWYQQSLDQGLQFLIQYYNGEERAKGNILERFSAQQFPDLHSELNLSSLELGDSALYFCASSGLAGGNNEQFFGPGTRLTVL.

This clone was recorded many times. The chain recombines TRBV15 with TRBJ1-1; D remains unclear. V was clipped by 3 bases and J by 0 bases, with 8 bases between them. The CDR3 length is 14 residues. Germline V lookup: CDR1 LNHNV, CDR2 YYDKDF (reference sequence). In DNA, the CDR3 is TGTGCCACCAGCAGCGCGCCCATGAACACTGAAGCTTTCTTT. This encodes CATSSAPMNTEAFF.

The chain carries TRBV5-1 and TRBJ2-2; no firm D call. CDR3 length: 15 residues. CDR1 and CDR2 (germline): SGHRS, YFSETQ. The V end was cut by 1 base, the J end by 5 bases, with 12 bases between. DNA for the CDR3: TGCGCCAGCAGCTTGTCCACCCCAGAGACCGGGGAGCTGTTTTTT. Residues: CASSLSTPETGELFF.